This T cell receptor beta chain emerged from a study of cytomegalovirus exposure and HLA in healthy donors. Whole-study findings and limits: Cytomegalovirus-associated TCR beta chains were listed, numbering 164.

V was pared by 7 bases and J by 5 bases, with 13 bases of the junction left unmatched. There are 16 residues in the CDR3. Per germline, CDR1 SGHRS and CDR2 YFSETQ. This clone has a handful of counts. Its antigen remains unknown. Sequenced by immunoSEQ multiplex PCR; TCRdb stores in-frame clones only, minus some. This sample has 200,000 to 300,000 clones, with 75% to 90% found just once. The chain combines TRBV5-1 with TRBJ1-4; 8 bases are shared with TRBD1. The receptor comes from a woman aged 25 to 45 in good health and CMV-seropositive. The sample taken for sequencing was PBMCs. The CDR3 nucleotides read TGCGCCAGCTCACGAACCGGGACAGGCGTGAATGAAAAACTGTTTTTT. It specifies CASSRTGTGVNEKLFF.